This TCR beta chain is from a study of response to subunit inactivated influenza vaccine. Study findings and constraints: The authors proposed limited new T cell recruitment per seasonal influenza vaccination.

One entry per CDR3 protein results from TCRdb running MiXCR on the RT-PCR reads. There are a few hundred thousand distinct CDR3 sequences in the sample; approximately 7.8% occur only once, and less than 15% lies in the top ten. This clonotype was counted a single time. Its antigen is unknown. This CDR3 contains 16 residues. Germline V lookup: CDR1 LGHNA, CDR2 YNFKEQ. V lost 3 bases and J 0 bases, leaving 11 bases between the germline ends. The chain couples TRBV4-2 to TRBJ1-4; no definite D call. The TCR was taken from a man aged 45 to 70 who received an inactivated influenza vaccine. The source was PBMCs from blood, collected less than 30 months after vaccination. This chain's CDR3 is CASSQAQRATNEKLFF. The CDR3 region has the DNA TGTGCCAGCAGCCAGGCGCAGAGAGCAACTAATGAAAAACTGTTTTTT.